Detailed here is one TCR beta chain. The data were obtained in a study of control samples from healthy donors and cancer patients. The length of the CDR3 is 13 residues. Per germline, CDR1 SNHLY and CDR2 FYNNEI. Trimming took off 8 bases at V and 6 bases at J, with 14 bases between the two ends. Using immunoSEQ multiplex PCR, the repertoire was profiled, and TCRdb retains in-frame clones only, with some absent. The sample carries tens of thousands of clones, 80% to 90% recorded once. The chain has TRBV2 and TRBJ2-1, with TRBD2 as a possible D gene (5 bases). The sequenced material came from PBMCs. This TCR came from a woman aged 55-69 years with head and neck cancer. The CDR3 nucleotides are TGTGCCAGCGGCTTCCTAGCTTCCAATGAGCAGTTCTTC. Encoded protein: CASGFLASNEQFF.